This T cell receptor beta chain was documented in a study of blood T cell repertoires in COVID-19. For the study at large: The United States, Italy and Spain supplied acute and convalescent COVID-19 samples. In each case, the material was cDNA or gDNA derived from T cells, B-cell-depleted T cells, or PBMCs.

Authors' processing steps: Amplification of reference gene primers was used by the study to estimate nucleated cell counts. Clones were sequenced by immunoSEQ multiplex PCR, and TCRdb holds only the in-frame ones, with some missing. From that table come the V and J calls and clone size; the DNA was used to work out D and trimming. In the table there are tens of thousands of clones, over 80% of which are singletons. In this sample, this clone turned up a few times. The V gene lost 8 bases and the J gene lost 8 bases, with 10 bases spanning the gap. The CDR3 has 11 residues. The sequencing input was peripheral blood. The chain employs TRBV12-3 or TRBV12-4 and TRBJ2-1; D gene ambiguous. The source of this sequence is an elderly woman with active or convalescent COVID-19. The CDR3 sequence: CASGEWDEQFF. The CDR3 bases are TGTGCCAGCGGAGAATGGGATGAGCAGTTCTTC.